The 22 T cell receptor beta chains reported below all come from one sample, sequenced in a study of T cell repertoires in cytomegalovirus infection. TCRdb re-derived calls from the reads in MiXCR, one entry per CDR3 protein. The sample contains roughly 630,000 distinct CDR3 sequences, roughly a quarter of which appear only once. Input material: CD8+ T cells from PBMCs. The receptors were sampled from a human donor in good health (CMV status not recorded). Some clones in this sample may be carry-over from other donors' samples.

The genes are TRBV20-1 and TRBJ2-6; D unclear. The CDR3 loop spans 14 amino acids. Germline-derived CDR1 and CDR2 are DFQATT and SNEGSKA (reference sequence). V was shortened by 5 bases and J by 3 bases, with 11 bases between the two germline ends. In nucleotides, the CDR3 is TGCAGTGCTGATCGACGGTTTGGGGCCAACGTCCTGACTTTC. This gives the protein CSADRRFGANVLTF.

This clonotype came up many times. This chain joins TRBV12-3 or TRBV12-4 and TRBJ2-6, with D hard to call. There are 16 residues in the CDR3. Trimming pared 3 bases from V and 0 bases from J, leaving 9 bases between. In DNA form, the CDR3 reads TGTGCCAGCAGTTTTACCCAGAGCTCTGGGGCCAACGTCCTGACTTTC. It is translated as CASSFTQSSGANVLTF.

Note on this clonotype: A clone one base away is much larger, so this may be a read error. This sequence joins TRBV7-2 and TRBJ1-5, with D unresolved. The CDR3 loop spans 15 amino acids. In germline, CDR1 is SGHTA, CDR2 FQGNSA. The CDR3 is CVSSLTAGVNQPQHF. In DNA form, the CDR3 reads TGTGTCAGCAGCCTAACCGCAGGAGTCAATCAGCCCCAGCATTTT.

This clonotype showed up just a few times. The chain has TRBV29-1 and TRBJ1-4, with D unresolved. The germline CDR1 and CDR2 sequences are SQVTM and ANQGSEA. The CDR3 spans 13 residues. V was cut by 6 bases and J by 8 bases, with 16 bases left in between. CDR3 coding DNA: TGCAGCGTCCCGGACCGTAATGGGGAAAAACTGTTTTTT. It translates to CSVPDRNGEKLFF.

The gene calls are TRBV6-5 and TRBJ2-5, with TRBD2 matching over 9 bases. Germline-derived CDR1 and CDR2 are MNHEY and SVGAGI. This CDR3 comprises 15 residues. Unmatched junction bases numbered 9, after V lost 5 bases and J lost 5 bases. In DNA form, the CDR3 reads TGTGCCAGCAGTCCTGAAGCGGGGGGCCGGGAGACCCAGTACTTC. Translating gives CASSPEAGGRETQYF.

In this sample, this clonotype turned up many times. The V call is TRBV6-2 or TRBV6-3, the J call TRBJ1-2, with D tentatively TRBD1 (6 bases). Per the germline V gene, CDR1 is MNHEY and CDR2 is SVGEGT. This CDR3 contains 16 residues. The ends were cut back, 5 bases at V and 0 bases at J, with 16 bases in the middle. The CDR3: CASSSPRDTSNYGYTF. The CDR3 DNA sequence: TGTGCCAGCAGTAGCCCCAGGGACACCTCTAACTATGGCTACACCTTC.

The V call is TRBV20-1, the J call TRBJ2-1; a weak D match, TRBD2 (6 bases). V lost 2 bases and J lost 9, with 26 bases in between. The CDR3 length is 17 residues. CDR1 and CDR2 from the germline V gene are DFQATT and SNEGSKA (reference sequence). CDR3 residues: CSARSRSGTQSHSEQFF. CDR3 coding DNA: TGCAGTGCTAGAAGTCGTTCTGGGACTCAATCCCACAGTGAGCAGTTCTTC.

The chain links TRBV28 to TRBJ1-1; 10 nucleotides match TRBD1. Germline V gene sequence: CDR1 MDHEN, CDR2 SYDVKM. The CDR3 consists of 13 residues. V shed 6 bases, J shed 6 bases, and the junction held 4 bases outside the gene matches. CDR3 region: CASRYGTGAEAFF. CDR3 in DNA: TGTGCCAGCAGATACGGGACAGGGGCTGAAGCTTTCTTT.

This clonotype was counted many times. This chain connects TRBV27 to TRBJ2-4, with 7 bases matching TRBD1. CDR1 is MNHEY, CDR2 SMNVEV, per germline (reference sequence). With V trimmed by 3 bases and J by 8 bases, 7 bases remained unmatched. The CDR3 is made up of 14 amino acids. Written as DNA, the CDR3 is TGTGCCAGCAGTTTGCGACAGGGTCGGGACATTCAGTACTTC. Protein: CASSLRQGRDIQYF.

For the CDR3, the DNA is TGTGCCAGCAGAGGGGGACAAGTGGCTTTCTTT. The encoded protein is CASRGGQVAFF. This rearrangement joins TRBV2 to TRBJ1-1, with D possibly being TRBD1 (6 bases). Trimming shortened V by 6 bases and J by 11 bases, and 13 bases separated the two germline ends. This CDR3 has 11 residues. Per germline, CDR1 SNHLY and CDR2 FYNNEI.

In its sample, this clonotype was seen many times. V is TRBV28 and J is TRBJ2-2, with D hard to call. Germline V gene data show CDR1 as MDHEN and CDR2 as SYDVKM. The CDR3 loop spans 14 amino acids. V lost 3 bases, J lost 1 base, and 6 bases lay in between. The CDR3 here is CASSLDGNTGELFF. As DNA, the CDR3 is TGTGCCAGCAGTTTGGACGGGAACACCGGGGAGCTGTTTTTT.

The CDR3 region has the DNA TGTGCCAGCAGTTTGTCACTAGCGGGGGGGGCGCTGGATGAGCAGTTCTTC. Residues: CASSLSLAGGALDEQFF. The chain carries TRBV27 and TRBJ2-1; 13 bases agree with TRBD2. V trimming: 3 bases; J trimming: 8 bases; junction bases outside the gene matches: 10. This CDR3 is 17 amino acids long. The germline CDR1 and CDR2 sequences are MNHEY and SMNVEV (reference sequence).

This clonotype turned up a few times. CDR3 sequence reads: CASSIATTGELFF. The CDR3 region has the DNA TGTGCCAGTAGTATAGCCACCACCGGGGAGCTGTTTTTT. V gene TRBV19 combines with J gene TRBJ2-2; D remains ambiguous. V dropped 1 base and J dropped 4 bases, with 4 bases sitting between them. CDR1 is LNHDA, CDR2 SQIVND, per germline (reference sequence). The CDR3 loop spans 13 amino acids.

CDR3 nucleotide sequence: TGCAGTGCTAGAGATACCGGGGGAGGGGGCTTTTGGAAGGAAGGCTACACCTTC. It specifies CSARDTGGGGFWKEGYTF. V is TRBV20-1 and J is TRBJ1-2; TRBD1 agrees at 7 bases. In germline, CDR1 is DFQATT, CDR2 SNEGSKA (reference sequence). J lost 8 bases, V lost 0 bases, and 21 bases had no gene match. The CDR3 has 18 residues.

This clonotype was picked up many times. V usage is TRBV11-3 and J usage is TRBJ2-1; 9 bases fit TRBD2. This CDR3 comprises 17 residues. V dropped 0 bases and J dropped 4; count of bases not matched to a gene: 7. Germline CDR1 and CDR2: SGHNT and YENEEA. CDR3 protein: CASSLETAGGSYNEQFF. CDR3 in DNA: TGTGCCAGCAGCTTAGAGACGGCGGGGGGGTCTTACAATGAGCAGTTCTTC.

This clonotype was observed a single time. A much larger clone differs from this one at a single base, so this may be a read error. In DNA form, the CDR3 reads TGCGCCAGCACTCCCGGACTAGTGGGGTTAAATGAGCAGTTCTTC. It translates to CASTPGLVGLNEQFF. The V gene is TRBV4-3, the J gene TRBJ2-1; 7 nucleotides line up with TRBD2. Germline V gene data show CDR1 as LGHNA and CDR2 as YSLEER. The CDR3 has 15 amino acids. V gave up 7 bases and J gave up 7 bases; unmatched junction bases: 13.

The genes are TRBV28 and TRBJ1-6; D not certain. V was clipped by 6 bases and J by 8 bases, with 14 bases between them. The V gene's germline CDR1 is MDHEN and CDR2 SYDVKM. The CDR3 is made up of 14 amino acids. Here the CDR3 DNA reads TGTGCCAGCAGCCCTTGGCCTCCCCATTCACCCCTCCACTTT. It specifies CASSPWPPHSPLHF.

This chain connects TRBV6-2 or TRBV6-3 to TRBJ2-7; D is possibly TRBD1 (6 bases). V shed 5 bases and J shed 5 bases, with 13 bases lying between them. Germline CDR1 is MNHEY and CDR2 is SVGEGT. This CDR3 has 13 amino acids. The CDR3 loop reads CASSTTGYHEQYV. Here the CDR3 DNA reads TGTGCCAGCAGTACTACAGGGTACCACGAGCAGTACGTC.

The J gene is TRBJ2-7, the V gene TRBV5-6, with D unclear. The CDR3 is 13 amino acids. Germline-derived CDR1 and CDR2 are SGHDT and YYEEEE. V shed 3 bases and J shed 6 bases, with 13 bases lying between them. CDR3 sequence (DNA): TGTGCCAGCAGCTGGGCTTCGACGGGCGAGCAGTACGTC. Protein sequence: CASSWASTGEQYV.

This clonotype came up once. The chain carries TRBV2 and TRBJ2-1; D not certain. Germline V gives CDR1 SNHLY, CDR2 FYNNEI. V lost 2 bases and J 2 bases, leaving 7 bases between the germline ends. CDR3 size: 14 residues. The CDR3 DNA reads as TGTGCCAGCAGTGAACAGCGACCCTACAATGAGCAGTTCTTC. Translation: CASSEQRPYNEQFF.

V is TRBV29-1 and J is TRBJ1-3; D is undetermined. Germline CDR1 reads SQVTM; CDR2 reads ANQGSEA. The V end lost 1 base, the J end lost 2 bases, and 6 bases lay between the germline ends. The CDR3 is made up of 13 amino acids. The CDR3 sequence is CSVEGAPGNTIYF. In nucleotides, the CDR3 is TGCAGCGTTGAAGGGGCGCCTGGAAACACCATATATTTT.

This clonotype was found a few times. V is TRBV6-2 or TRBV6-3 and J is TRBJ1-5, with a possible D match to TRBD1 (5 bases). Germline lookup yields CDR1 MNHEY and CDR2 SVGEGT. This CDR3 has 17 amino acids. The V end was cut by 0 bases, the J end by 3 bases, with 15 bases between. The CDR3 bases are TGTGCCAGCAGTTACTCTGGGACGACGACGTTCAATCAGCCCCAGCATTTT. Its translation: CASSYSGTTTFNQPQHF.